Sequencing of this T cell receptor beta chain was carried out in a study of blood T cell repertoires in COVID-19. Trimming cost V 3 bases and J 9 bases, with 15 bases left between them. In germline, CDR1 is DFQATT, CDR2 SNEGSKA (reference sequence). The CDR3 loop spans 13 amino acids. Among Cohort 3 donors, those recovered had two negative PCRs, clearance, or symptom resolution. Repertoires were generated with immunoSEQ multiplex PCR, while TCRdb's copy carries only in-frame clones and drops some. The sample has about 400,000 clones, around nine tenths seen once. Material: PBMCs or T cells enriched from blood (not recorded which). The chain employs TRBV20-1 and TRBJ2-1, with unresolved D. The TCR comes from a woman aged 30 to 39 who had recovered from COVID-19. The CDR3 DNA reads as TGCAGTGCTAGTGGCCGAAGTAGTGGTGAGCAGTTCTTC. Amino acid sequence: CSASGRSSGEQFF.